This T cell receptor (beta chain) was profiled in a study of blood T cell repertoires in COVID-19. Looking at the study overall: Sources were T cells, B-cell-depleted T cells, or PBMCs; the material itself was cDNA or gDNA.

Cohorts were determined from participant-reported clinical history. Cohort 3 recovery required two negative PCRs, clearance, or symptom resolution. Authors' processing steps: Quantification of nucleated cells was approximated via reference gene primer amplification. Sequencing used immunoSEQ multiplex PCR; TCRdb keeps in-frame clones, though not all of them. The V and J calls and clone size come from that table; D and trimming were worked out from the DNA. Counted here are approximately 220,000 clones, around 85% occurring once; the ten biggest clones make up roughly a sixth. V trimming: 3 bases; J trimming: 15 bases; junction bases outside the gene matches: 8. Germline CDR1 reads SGHKS; CDR2 reads YYEKEE (reference sequence). The CDR3 contains 13 residues.

The sequenced sample consisted of PBMCs or T cells enriched from blood (not recorded which). V is TRBV5-5 and J is TRBJ2-1, with 11 bases fitting TRBD2. This TCR was sampled from a man aged 35 to 55 who had recovered from COVID-19. The CDR3 nucleotides read TGTGCCAGCAGCTCTCGACTAGCGGGAAATCCGTTCTTC. It codes for CASSSRLAGNPFF.